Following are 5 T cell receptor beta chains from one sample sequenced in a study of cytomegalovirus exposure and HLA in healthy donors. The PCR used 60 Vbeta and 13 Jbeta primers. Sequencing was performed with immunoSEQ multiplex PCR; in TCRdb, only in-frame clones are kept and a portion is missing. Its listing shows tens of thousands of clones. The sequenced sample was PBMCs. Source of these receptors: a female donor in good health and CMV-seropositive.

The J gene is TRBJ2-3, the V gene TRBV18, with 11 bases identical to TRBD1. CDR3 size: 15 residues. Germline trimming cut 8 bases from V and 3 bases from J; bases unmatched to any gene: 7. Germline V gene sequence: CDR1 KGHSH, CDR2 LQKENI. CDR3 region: CASQKGQGATDTQYF. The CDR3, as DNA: TGTGCCAGCCAAAAAGGACAGGGGGCTACAGATACGCAGTATTTT.

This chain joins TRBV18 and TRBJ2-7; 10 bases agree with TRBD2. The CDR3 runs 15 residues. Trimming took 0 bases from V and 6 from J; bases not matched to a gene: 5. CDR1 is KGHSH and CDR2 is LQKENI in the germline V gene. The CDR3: CASSPPSGREIEQYF. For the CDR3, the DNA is TGTGCCAGCTCACCACCGAGCGGGAGGGAAATCGAGCAGTACTTC.

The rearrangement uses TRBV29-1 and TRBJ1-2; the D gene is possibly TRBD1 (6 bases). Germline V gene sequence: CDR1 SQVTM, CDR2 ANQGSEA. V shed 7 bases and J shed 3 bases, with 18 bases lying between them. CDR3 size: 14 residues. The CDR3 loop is CSAATNRAYYGYTF. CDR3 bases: TGCAGCGCTGCCACCAACAGGGCCTACTATGGCTACACCTTC.

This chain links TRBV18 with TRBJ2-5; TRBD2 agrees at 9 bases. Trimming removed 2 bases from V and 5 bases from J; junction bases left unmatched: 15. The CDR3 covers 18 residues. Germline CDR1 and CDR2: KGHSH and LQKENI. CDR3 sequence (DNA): TGTGCCAGCTCACCATCCAGCGGGGGGCTCCTTGATGTGGAGACCCAGTACTTC. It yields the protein CASSPSSGGLLDVETQYF.

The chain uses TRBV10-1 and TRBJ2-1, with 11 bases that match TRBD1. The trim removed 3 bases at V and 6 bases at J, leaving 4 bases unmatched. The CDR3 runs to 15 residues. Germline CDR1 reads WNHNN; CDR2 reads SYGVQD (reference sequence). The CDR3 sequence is CASSDTGTGGNEQFF. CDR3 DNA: TGCGCCAGCAGTGATACCGGGACAGGGGGCAATGAGCAGTTCTTC.